One and the same sample provided the 2 T cell receptor beta chains below, sequenced in a study of blood T cell repertoires in COVID-19. The repertoire was sequenced with immunoSEQ multiplex PCR; TCRdb's copy has only in-frame clones and lacks some. The sample holds under 200,000 clones, 65% to 90% seen once. Material: peripheral blood. Receptor source: a man in his sixties with acute or convalescent COVID-19.

The chain links TRBV7-9 to TRBJ1-3, with no clear D. CDR1 and CDR2 (germline): SEHNR, FQNEAQ (reference sequence). Trimming stripped 5 bases from V and 4 bases from J, with 15 bases between. The CDR3 is made up of 15 amino acids. CDR3 amino acids: CASSEAGGKGNTIYF. The CDR3 nucleotides are TGTGCCAGCAGCGAAGCGGGCGGTAAAGGAAACACCATATATTTT.

The J gene is TRBJ1-2, the V gene TRBV10-2, with D unclear. V lost 0 bases to trimming and J lost 6 bases, with 11 bases between them. Per germline, CDR1 WSHSY and CDR2 SAAADI. This CDR3 is 14 amino acids long. CDR3 sequence reads: CASSESIRGDGYTF. The CDR3 DNA reads as TGCGCCAGCAGTGAGTCGATCCGCGGAGATGGCTACACCTTC.